These 10 T cell receptor beta chains were sequenced from one sample in a study of blood T cell repertoires in COVID-19. The table came from immunoSEQ multiplex PCR; TCRdb's copy has only in-frame clones and leaves some out. The sample lists under 450,000 clones, 70% to 90% occurring once. The specimen sequenced was peripheral blood. All receptors come from a middle-aged woman with COVID-19, enrolled during active disease.

The rearrangement uses TRBV6-5 and TRBJ2-5, with D possibly matching TRBD1 (6 bases). Germline CDR1 and CDR2: MNHEY and SVGAGI. The CDR3 sequence is 15 residues long. The V end lost 10 bases, the J end lost 5 bases, and 23 bases lay between the germline ends. This CDR3 is CAILFLHLRGETQYF. CDR3 DNA sequence: TGTGCCATCCTGTTCTTGCACCTTAGGGGGGAGACCCAGTACTTC.

The rearrangement links TRBV10-3 to TRBJ2-4; D possibly corresponds to TRBD1 (5 bases). This CDR3 region has 16 residues. The V end lost 6 bases, the J end lost 0 bases, and 15 bases lay between the germline ends. Germline V gene sequence: CDR1 ENHRY, CDR2 SYGVKD. The CDR3 loop is CAISDTGPLAKNIQYF. In DNA, the CDR3 is TGTGCCATCAGCGATACAGGACCTCTAGCCAAAAACATTCAGTACTTC.

The chain employs TRBV9 and TRBJ2-5; D not resolved. CDR1 is SGDLS and CDR2 is YYNGEE in the germline V gene. The CDR3 contains 14 residues. V lost 2 bases, J lost 4 bases, and 12 bases lay in between. CDR3 bases: TGTGCCAGCAGCGTCTCTGCTCCCGGAGAGACCCAGTACTTC. It codes for CASSVSAPGETQYF.

The chain is built from TRBV30 and TRBJ1-2; the D gene is possibly TRBD1 (6 bases). The CDR3 sequence is 12 residues long. Germline values: CDR1 GTSNPN, CDR2 SVGIG (reference sequence). V dropped 4 bases and J dropped 4 bases, with 10 bases sitting between them. The chain's CDR3 is CAWTGESYGYTF. The CDR3 DNA follows: TGTGCCTGGACAGGGGAATCCTATGGCTACACCTTC.

A single count supports this clone. The J gene is TRBJ1-3, the V gene TRBV28; no clear D gene. Trimming cost V 6 bases and J 0 bases, with 12 bases left between them. Germline V gives CDR1 MDHEN, CDR2 SYDVKM. There are 15 residues in the CDR3. CDR3 in DNA: TGTGCCAGCAGAACTAGACTGAACTCTGGAAACACCATATATTTT. Encoded protein: CASRTRLNSGNTIYF.

This clone was picked up one time. V is TRBV15 and J is TRBJ1-5, with 8 bases that match TRBD1. Unmatched junction bases numbered 14, after V lost 1 base and J lost 3 bases. The CDR3 contains 19 residues. Germline assignment: CDR1 LNHNV and CDR2 YYDKDF (reference sequence). CDR3 nucleotide sequence: TGTGCCACCAGCAGAGGACTTTCCCCACAGGGGGGATACAATCAGCCCCAGCATTTT. Amino acids: CATSRGLSPQGGYNQPQHF. Drawing the rest from reference TRBV15 and TRBJ1-5, the complete variable domain is DAMVIQNPRYQVTQFGKPVTLSCSQTLNHNVMYWYQQKSSQAPKLLFHYYDKDFNNEADTPDNFQSRRPNTSFCFLDIRSPGLGDTAMYLCATSRGLSPQGGYNQPQHFGDGTRLSIL.

The rearrangement links TRBV6-2 or TRBV6-3 to TRBJ1-2, with a weak D call TRBD1 (5 bases). The CDR3 contains 15 residues. CDR1 is MNHEY, CDR2 SVGEGT, per germline. V lost 5 bases to trimming and J lost 3 bases, with 16 bases between them. The CDR3 reads CASSRIMDTYYGYTF. As DNA, the CDR3 is TGTGCCAGCAGTCGCATTATGGACACCTACTATGGCTACACCTTC.

CDR3 loop: CASSAGGTDTQYF. CDR3 bases: TGTGCCAGCAGCGCCGGGGGCACAGATACGCAGTATTTT. V gene TRBV6-2 or TRBV6-3 combines with J gene TRBJ2-3; the D gene is possibly TRBD2 (5 bases). The CDR3 runs 13 residues. Germline V lookup: CDR1 MNHEY, CDR2 SVGEGT. V shed 6 bases and J shed 1 base, with 8 bases lying between them.

A note on this clone: One end of the junction does not line up with germline, which may come from a read error. The chain employs TRBV12-3 or TRBV12-4 and TRBJ2-2; perhaps TRBD1 as D (5 bases). CDR3 length: 11 residues. DNA of the CDR3: TGCGCAACAGGTTTCACCGGGGAGCTGTTTTTT. Translation: CATGFTGELFF.

The V call is TRBV6-2 or TRBV6-3, the J call TRBJ2-7, with 14 bases that match TRBD2. Per the germline V gene, CDR1 is MNHEY and CDR2 is SVGEGT. V lost 5 bases to trimming and J lost 6 bases; unmatched junction nucleotides: 12. The CDR3 consists of 17 residues. CDR3 in amino acids: CASSTPTGLAGGGEQYF. The CDR3 DNA reads TGTGCCAGCAGTACCCCCACCGGACTAGCGGGAGGAGGCGAGCAGTACTTC.